These T cell receptor beta chains were read from a single sample in a study of OX40 agonist ivuxolimab in advanced cancers. The method was immunoSEQ multiplex PCR; TCRdb's version includes in-frame clones alone and lacks a portion of them. The table includes approximately 96,000 clones, around 90% detected once. Sequencing used CD4+ or CD8+ T cells sorted from blood, obtained in a trial of the OX40 agonist ivuxolimab. The receptors come from an adult with an advanced solid tumor such as melanoma, head and neck, liver or kidney cancer. Each CDR3 is given without its conserved first and last residue. Size tells how often a clone was seen (once, few, many) or the class of an expanded clone, and some rows leave it out.

cdr3_aa,clone_size,v_call
ASSREQGAYEQY,NA,TRBV5-1
ASSLRGGVYGYT,NA,TRBV11-3
SVAWTGSDTQY,NA,TRBV29-1
ASSPHLLAGGATDTQY,NA,TRBV7-9
ASSISRQGSTEAF,NA,TRBV19
ASSAVTGDGYT,NA,TRBV6-5
ATSREPGGPYEQY,NA,TRBV15
ASSPSGTGGPYGYT,few,TRBV9
ASSLAQGAATNEKLF,NA,TRBV5-1
ASSLVGYLNEQF,NA,TRBV7-2
ASSLSAGENTEAF,NA,TRBV5-1
SVPDRARETQY,NA,TRBV29-1
ASSQASGFGTTAYEQY,NA,TRBV4-1
ASRSSTSGGRELF,NA,TRBV19
ASSISGGGEQY,NA,TRBV19
ASSLERRARSEQY,few,TRBV5-6
ASSLGRNTEAF,once,TRBV7-2
ASSLLGQGSHEQY,NA,TRBV5-5
ALDGLGVTNEQF,NA,TRBV30
ASSLAESGAPQETQY,once,TRBV7-9
AWSPIYGYT,NA,TRBV30
ASSPNAGTQH,few,TRBV19